Below are 10 T cell receptor beta chains sequenced from a single sample in a study of blood T cell repertoires in COVID-19. The method was immunoSEQ multiplex PCR; TCRdb's version includes in-frame clones alone and lacks a portion of them. The data show fewer than 70,000 clones, with 89% seen just once and approximately 7.4% held by the top ten. Sequencing input: peripheral blood. The receptor source for this set is a man aged 45-60 years with active COVID-19.

In this sample, this clone turned up a few times. The chain uses TRBV4-2 and TRBJ1-3; D unresolved. Germline-derived CDR1 and CDR2 are LGHNA and YNFKEQ. The CDR3 is 17 amino acids. V gave up 6 bases and J gave up 0 bases, with 18 bases separating them. For the CDR3, the DNA is TGTGCCAGCAGACCTATTCTACGGGGAAACTCTGGAAACACCATATATTTT. This codes for CASRPILRGNSGNTIYF.

The chain employs TRBV5-1 and TRBJ2-7, with 8 bases matching TRBD2. The CDR3 has 16 residues. V shed 0 bases and J 6 bases; nucleotides not matched to a gene: 11. Germline V CDR1 and CDR2: SGHRS, YFSETQ. CDR3 in amino acids: CASSLESGTSIGEQYF. The CDR3 region has the DNA TGCGCCAGCAGCTTGGAATCCGGGACTAGTATTGGCGAGCAGTACTTC. Drawing the rest from reference TRBV5-1 and TRBJ2-7, the complete variable domain is KAGVTQTPRYLIKTRGQQVTLSCSPISGHRSVSWYQQTPGQGLQFLFEYFSETQRNKGNFPGRFSGRQFSNSRSEMNVSTLELGDSALYLCASSLESGTSIGEQYFGPGTRLTVT.

The chain couples TRBV6-2 or TRBV6-3 to TRBJ2-1; 7 bases are a match to TRBD1. The trim removed 4 bases at V and 13 bases at J, leaving 19 bases unmatched. Germline values: CDR1 MNHEY, CDR2 SVGEGT. The CDR3 loop spans 16 amino acids. CDR3 sequence reads: CASSSNLYNRGRDQFF. The DNA of the CDR3 is TGTGCCAGCAGTTCCAACCTCTACAACAGGGGTCGGGACCAGTTCTTC.

This chain links TRBV6-2 or TRBV6-3 with TRBJ2-1; 10 bases agree with TRBD2. This CDR3 region has 15 residues. Germline loops: CDR1 MNHEY, CDR2 SVGEGT. The V gene end was trimmed by 5 bases and the J gene end by 3 bases; junction bases not matched to a gene: 4. The CDR3 region has the DNA TGTGCCAGCAGTCCCGGGACTAGCGACTACAATGAGCAGTTCTTC. Amino acids: CASSPGTSDYNEQFF.

This clone was counted a single time. V is TRBV11-1 and J is TRBJ2-1; D may be TRBD2 (6 bases). This CDR3 has 14 residues. The germline gives CDR1 SGHAT, CDR2 FQDESV (reference sequence). The V end was cut by 5 bases, the J end by 5 bases, with 13 bases between. CDR3 nucleotide sequence: TGTGCCAGCAGCCCGGGACTTTTCCACAATGAGCAGTTCTTC. It is translated as CASSPGLFHNEQFF.

The sample holds a few counts of this clone. This sequence joins TRBV6-6 and TRBJ1-5, with a tentative D call TRBD1 (6 bases). Per germline, CDR1 MNHNY and CDR2 SVGAGI (reference sequence). V dropped 6 bases and J dropped 6 bases, with 15 bases sitting between them. This CDR3 has 14 amino acids. The CDR3 DNA reads as TGTGCCAGCAGGACTGGGGGGGCGGGTCAGCCCCAGCATTTT. Amino acids: CASRTGGAGQPQHF.

The DNA for the CDR3 is TGTGCCACCAGTGGACAGGGGGCTACTGGGGCCAACGTCCTGACTTTC. This gives the protein CATSGQGATGANVLTF. The chain joins TRBV15 to TRBJ2-6; 11 bases fit TRBD1. Per the germline V gene, CDR1 is LNHNV and CDR2 is YYDKDF (reference sequence). The V gene end was trimmed by 6 bases and the J gene end by 2 bases; junction bases not matched to a gene: 3. The CDR3 is 16 residues long.

The V gene is TRBV11-2, the J gene TRBJ2-3; 11 bases line up with TRBD1. This CDR3 has 18 residues. V lost 5 bases, J lost 2 bases, and 12 bases stayed unmatched. Per germline, CDR1 SGHAT and CDR2 FQNNGV. This CDR3 reads CASSPNPSGQGATDTQYF. In DNA, the CDR3 is TGTGCCAGCAGCCCCAACCCGAGTGGACAGGGGGCCACAGATACGCAGTATTTT.

The gene calls are TRBV5-1 and TRBJ2-4; 7 nucleotides match TRBD1. The CDR3 is 14 residues long. V lost 3 bases to trimming and J lost 8 bases; unmatched junction nucleotides: 8. CDR1 SGHRS and CDR2 YFSETQ come from the germline V gene. As DNA, the CDR3 is TGCGCCAGCAGCTACGGGGACAGAGAAGACATTCAGTACTTC. It translates to CASSYGDREDIQYF.

The chain is built from TRBV12-5 and TRBJ2-3; perhaps TRBD2 as D (6 bases). The V gene's germline CDR1 is LGHNT and CDR2 FRNRAP. The CDR3 totals 14 residues. V was clipped by 1 base and J by 4 bases, with 9 bases between them. CDR3 nucleotides: TGTGCTAGTGGTTTGGGGGGGGTATCAGATACGCAGTATTTT. Its translation: CASGLGGVSDTQYF. The full variable domain, with the rest looked up from reference TRBV12-5 and TRBJ2-3, is DARVTQTPRHKVTEMGQEVTMRCQPILGHNTVFWYRQTMMQGLELLAYFRNRAPLDDSGMPKDRFSAEMPDATLATLKIQPSEPRDSAVYFCASGLGGVSDTQYFGPGTRLTVL.